The 9 T cell receptor beta chains below come from one sample, sequenced in a study of T-cell reconstitution after alpha-beta-depleted transplantation in children (dated by TCRdb to the mid-2010s). Library preparation was by PCR. The listed sequencing device is Illumina HiSeq 2500. TCR libraries were prepared with molecular barcoding, using unique molecular identifiers to normalize TCRbeta repertoire quantification. TCRdb redid the processing of the public reads, applying fastp at Q25 and MiXCR, and retained in-frame beta chains. Merged by CDR3 protein, the rows form single entries marked with the most common genes and DNA. The sample profile shows 100,000 or so distinct CDR3 sequences; 10% to 15% of them were found once. The ten largest clones represent more than 11% of the sample. The specimen was PBMCs from the stem cell graft donor, collected from the stem cell graft. These receptors were collected from a human donor who donated a stem cell graft to a child with inherited bone marrow failure.

The gene calls are TRBV20-1 and TRBJ2-4; D gene ambiguous. V lost 0 bases to trimming and J lost 0 bases, with 9 bases between them. The CDR3 is 15 amino acids. CDR1 is DFQATT and CDR2 is SNEGSKA in the germline V gene (reference sequence). CDR3 residues: CSARDRRLAKNIQYF. The CDR3 DNA reads as TGCAGTGCTAGAGATCGGCGGTTAGCCAAAAACATTCAGTACTTC.

This chain joins TRBV7-7 and TRBJ2-2, with a tentative D call TRBD2 (5 bases). Trimming left V 5 bases short and J 6 bases short, with 13 bases between. This CDR3 is built from 14 residues. Germline-derived CDR1 and CDR2 are SSHAT and FNYEAQ (reference sequence). DNA for the CDR3: TGTGCCAGCAGCGCCCTCTTTAGCGCCGGGGAGCTGTTTTTT. Protein: CASSALFSAGELFF.

In its sample, this clonotype was seen many times. The V call is TRBV5-1, the J call TRBJ2-5; D possibly corresponds to TRBD1 (6 bases). Germline V lookup: CDR1 SGHRS, CDR2 YFSETQ. The CDR3 is made up of 14 amino acids. Trimming took off 4 bases at V and 4 bases at J, with 14 bases between the two ends. The CDR3 here is CASSPGHRPETQYF. In DNA, the CDR3 is TGCGCCAGCAGCCCGGGACATCGGCCAGAGACCCAGTACTTC.

Many counts were recorded for this clonotype. The gene calls are TRBV5-5 and TRBJ2-5; D might be TRBD1 or TRBD2, each matching 5 bases. Trimming stripped 4 bases from V and 1 base from J, with 20 bases between. The CDR3 has 17 residues. Germline assignment: CDR1 SGHKS and CDR2 YYEKEE (reference sequence). CDR3 residues: CASSPPGAHHSQETQYF. CDR3 nucleotide sequence: TGTGCCAGCAGCCCTCCCGGGGCTCATCATAGCCAAGAGACCCAGTACTTC.

The V call is TRBV12-3 or TRBV12-4, the J call TRBJ1-1; D uncertain. The length of the CDR3 is 14 residues. Trimming stripped 6 bases from V and 4 bases from J, with 15 bases between. CDR3 nucleotide sequence: TGTGCCAGCAGCCGGACGCGGTTGGGCACTGAAGCTTTCTTT. Protein sequence: CASSRTRLGTEAFF.

Ten or more counts support this clonotype. The V gene is TRBV5-1, the J gene TRBJ1-6, with D maybe TRBD1 (5 bases). CDR1 is SGHRS, CDR2 YFSETQ, per germline. V was cut by 2 bases and J by 5 bases, with 11 bases left in between. This CDR3 has 15 residues. DNA of the CDR3: TGCGCCAGCAGCTTTGGAGGGACCGATAATTCACCCCTCCACTTT. As protein: CASSFGGTDNSPLHF.

This clonotype was observed many times. The genes are TRBV11-2 and TRBJ2-7; 10 bases map to TRBD2. The V gene end was trimmed by 1 base and the J gene end by 4 bases; junction bases not matched to a gene: 7. Germline CDR1 and CDR2: SGHAT and FQNNGV. CDR3 size: 16 residues. The CDR3 reads CASSLGRLAGEYEQYF. CDR3 sequence (DNA): TGTGCCAGCAGCTTAGGTAGGCTAGCGGGAGAGTACGAGCAGTACTTC. Combining the CDR3 with reference TRBV11-2 and TRBJ2-7 gives the whole variable domain EAGVAQSPRYKIIEKRQSVAFWCNPISGHATLYWYQQILGQGPKLLIQFQNNGVVDDSQLPKDRFSAERLKGVDSTLKIQPAKLEDSAVYLCASSLGRLAGEYEQYFGPGTRLTVT.

Concerning this clonotype: The junction does not match germline at one end; this may be a read error. The chain has TRBV28 and TRBJ1-4; D is unclear. The CDR3 has 13 residues. Germline lookup yields CDR1 MDHEN and CDR2 SYDVKM. CDR3 DNA: TGTGCCAGCAGTTTTGGATGGGAGGAAAAACTGGTTTTT. It is translated as CASSFGWEEKLVF.

There are many counts of this clonotype. The V and J genes are TRBV7-8 and TRBJ1-4, with 9 bases aligning to TRBD1. The CDR3 has 15 residues. CDR1 is SGHVS and CDR2 is FQNEAQ in the germline V gene. The junction had 4 bases not matched to a gene; V was cut back by 0 bases and J by 8 bases. CDR3 loop: CASSLALGQGEKLFF. The DNA for the CDR3 is TGTGCCAGCAGCTTAGCCCTGGGACAGGGAGAAAAACTGTTTTTT.